This entry concerns a single T cell receptor beta chain. The sample comes from a study of blood T cell repertoires in COVID-19. Germline trimming cut 4 bases from V and 6 bases from J; bases unmatched to any gene: 7. This CDR3 region has 15 residues. Per germline, CDR1 SGHDT and CDR2 YYEEEE. Generated by immunoSEQ multiplex PCR, the TCRdb table keeps only in-frame clones and is missing some. The repertoire includes some 260,000 clones, approximately 85% of them detected once, and around 0.67% sits in the top ten. This receptor was taken from a human donor in a cohort sampled during active COVID-19. The source material was peripheral blood. The chain joins TRBV5-6 to TRBJ2-3; TRBD2 matches 11 bases. As DNA, the CDR3 is TGTGCCAGCAGCGTTAGCGGGGGGGCAGGGGATACGCAGTATTTT. Its protein is CASSVSGGAGDTQYF.